The T cell receptor beta chain described here comes from a study of early T cells in non-severe SARS-CoV-2 infection. This clonotype came up many times. The junction had 5 bases not matched to a gene; V was cut back by 4 bases and J by 5 bases. The length of the CDR3 is 15 residues. Looked up from germline, CDR1 is MNHEY and CDR2 is SMNVEV (reference sequence). TCRdb recomputed calls from the 5' RACE reads with MiXCR, one row per CDR3 protein. Of some 33,000 distinct CDR3 sequences detected, approximately 5% appear once; the ten largest clones hold 10% to 15%. The source is an adult who was a healthcare worker with PCR-confirmed SARS-CoV-2 infection or an uninfected control (not recorded which). Sequenced: whole blood. This chain joins TRBV27 and TRBJ2-5, with 12 bases aligning to TRBD2. In nucleotides, the CDR3 is TGTGCCAGCAGTTCTAGCGGGGGGGCCACCGAGACCCAGTACTTC. It yields the protein CASSSSGGATETQYF.